This TCR beta chain was found in a study of T-cell memory formation after mild COVID-19. For the study at large: The study found TCR clusters largely donor specific. Findings and caveats of the study: The pre-infection memory compartment contained some responding clones, suggesting cross-reactive memory joined.

Germline V CDR1 and CDR2: WSHSY, SAAADI. V gave up 9 bases and J gave up 9 bases, with 23 bases separating them. CDR3 size: 14 residues. A single record per CDR3 protein comes from TCRdb applying MiXCR to the 5' RACE reads. Among a few hundred thousand distinct CDR3 sequences, more than 8% were seen once, and the ten largest hold 22%. This clonotype was seen just once. The antigen remains unidentified. The clonotype comes from a man younger than 30 who had mild COVID-19 (a few samples of this study predate the infection). Cell type and time point are not known. The sequencing input was PBMCs or a T cell subset sorted from them (not recorded which). The chain carries TRBV10-2 and TRBJ1-2; D call uncertain. The CDR3 sequence is CASQSSVGRVSYTF. In nucleotides, the CDR3 is TGCGCCAGTCAGTCGAGTGTAGGGAGGGTGAGCTACACCTTC.